The 5 T cell receptor beta chains given below trace back to one sample, sequenced in a study of blood T cell repertoires in COVID-19 (dated by TCRdb to about 2020). Preparation of the library involved the immunoSEQ multiplex PCR assay. Entries here come from immuneACCESS through TCRdb and include only in-frame sequences with V and J called. Some clones fail to appear in such tables; in the studies checked, an unresolved V gene covers under half of the shortfall, and the cause of the remainder is unknown. For this sample there are approximately 200,000 clones; approximately 84% appear just once. The top ten clones comprise roughly 3.2% of the sample. The sample consisted of PBMCs or T cells enriched from blood (not recorded which). The source is a woman in her twenties or thirties who had recovered from COVID-19.

The rearrangement links TRBV7-2 to TRBJ2-3; D remains ambiguous. Germline assignment: CDR1 SGHTA and CDR2 FQGNSA. Trimming stripped 1 base from V and 0 bases from J, with 5 bases between. This CDR3 spans 14 amino acids. The CDR3 coding sequence is TGTGCCAGCAGCTTAGGCGTCAGCACAGATACGCAGTATTTT. Translation: CASSLGVSTDTQYF.

The chain combines TRBV7-2 with TRBJ2-4, with 7 nucleotides matching TRBD1. The ends lost 0 bases at V and 0 bases at J; junction bases unmatched: 17. This CDR3 contains 21 residues. Germline lookup yields CDR1 SGHTA and CDR2 FQGNSA. The chain's CDR3 is CASSLAGQRSIGALAKNIQYF. The DNA of the CDR3 is TGTGCCAGCAGCTTAGCGGGACAGCGATCAATAGGCGCCCTAGCCAAAAACATTCAGTACTTC.

The rearrangement links TRBV29-1 to TRBJ2-1; 14 nucleotides agree with TRBD2. This CDR3 has 13 residues. Germline CDR1 and CDR2: SQVTM and ANQGSEA. V lost 3 bases and J lost 11; bases outside the gene matches: 3. The CDR3 region is CSVERTSGRKQFF. The CDR3 region has the DNA TGCAGCGTTGAGAGGACTAGCGGGAGGAAGCAGTTCTTC.

The rearrangement links TRBV19 to TRBJ2-2; 14 bases map to TRBD2. Germline loops: CDR1 LNHDA, CDR2 SQIVND (reference sequence). Trimming at V came to 5 bases and at J to 0 bases, leaving 2 bases not matched to a gene. The CDR3 is 17 residues long. The CDR3 here is CASSLGLAGANTGELFF. CDR3 DNA sequence: TGTGCCAGTAGTCTGGGACTAGCGGGGGCGAACACCGGGGAGCTGTTTTTT.

CDR3 in amino acids: CASREGPSNQPQHF. CDR3 in DNA: TGTGCCAGCAGGGAGGGACCGAGCAATCAGCCCCAGCATTTT. The chain joins TRBV6-5 to TRBJ1-5; tentative D call: TRBD1 (5 bases). The ends were cut back, 6 bases at V and 1 base at J, with 10 bases in the middle. Germline CDR1 is MNHEY and CDR2 is SVGAGI. This CDR3 region has 14 residues.